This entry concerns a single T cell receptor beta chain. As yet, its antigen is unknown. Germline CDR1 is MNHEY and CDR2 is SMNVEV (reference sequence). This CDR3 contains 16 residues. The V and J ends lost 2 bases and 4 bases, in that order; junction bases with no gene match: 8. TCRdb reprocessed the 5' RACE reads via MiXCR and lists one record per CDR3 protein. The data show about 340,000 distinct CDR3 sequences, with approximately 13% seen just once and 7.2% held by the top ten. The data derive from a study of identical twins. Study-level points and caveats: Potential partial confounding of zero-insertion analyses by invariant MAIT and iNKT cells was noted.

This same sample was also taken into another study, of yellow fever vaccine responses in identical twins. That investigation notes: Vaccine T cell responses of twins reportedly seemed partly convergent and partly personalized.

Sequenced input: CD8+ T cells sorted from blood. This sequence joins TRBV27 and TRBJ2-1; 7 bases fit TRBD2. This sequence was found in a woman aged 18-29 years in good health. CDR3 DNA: TGTGCCAGCAGTTTAATCGGCGGGGGAGGGTACAATGAGCAGTTCTTC. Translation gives CASSLIGGGGYNEQFF.